This T cell receptor (beta chain) was sequenced in a study of immune evolution from preneoplasia to lung adenocarcinoma. Study-level results: Clonality was highest in normal lung, lower in later-stage lesions apparently.

Only in-frame clones appear in the TCRdb table, and some are missing; sequencing was by immunoSEQ multiplex PCR. The sample consists of more than 3,500 clones, around 84% of them appearing once. Note on this clone: Its antigen is as yet unknown.

This sequence originates from a person aged 70 to 85 with lung adenocarcinoma. What was sequenced was FFPE lung adenocarcinoma in situ tissue.

CDR3 in DNA: TGTGCCAGCAGCCCGAGGGACTTTCCGAGCTCCTACAATGAGCAGTTCTTC. Translated, it gives CASSPRDFPSSYNEQFF. This chain uses TRBV7-2 with TRBJ2-1; D might be TRBD2 (6 bases). V was pared by 5 bases and J by 0 bases, with 17 bases between. CDR3 length: 17 amino acids. Germline V lookup: CDR1 SGHTA, CDR2 FQGNSA.